The entry below gives a single T cell receptor (beta chain) sequence along with its context. What it binds is not known. Making use of molecular barcodes, quantitative 5'-RACE generated TCR beta libraries. TCRdb re-analysed the 5' RACE reads in MiXCR, keeping a single row per CDR3 protein. The data contain more than 650,000 distinct CDR3 sequences, roughly 10% of them singletons. The data stem from a study of CD8 T cells in ankylosing spondylitis. Regarding the study as a whole: Disease-linked clones were CD8+ and relatively rare in peripheral blood. Seemingly distinctive of ankylosing spondylitis blood was a TCR beta motif formed by eight highly homologous variants.

The germline CDR1 and CDR2 sequences are ENHRY and SYGVKD. This CDR3 has 12 amino acids. After removal of 10 bases from V and 7 bases from J, the junction contained 9 bases not matched to a gene. Specimen: blood, either unsorted or a sorted T cell fraction (not recorded which). The sequence was collected from a male donor with ankylosing spondylitis. The genes are TRBV10-3 and TRBJ2-7; 8 bases map to TRBD2. CDR3 in amino acids: CATRGLVGEQYF. Here the CDR3 DNA reads TGTGCCACCAGGGGACTAGTCGGTGAGCAGTACTTC.